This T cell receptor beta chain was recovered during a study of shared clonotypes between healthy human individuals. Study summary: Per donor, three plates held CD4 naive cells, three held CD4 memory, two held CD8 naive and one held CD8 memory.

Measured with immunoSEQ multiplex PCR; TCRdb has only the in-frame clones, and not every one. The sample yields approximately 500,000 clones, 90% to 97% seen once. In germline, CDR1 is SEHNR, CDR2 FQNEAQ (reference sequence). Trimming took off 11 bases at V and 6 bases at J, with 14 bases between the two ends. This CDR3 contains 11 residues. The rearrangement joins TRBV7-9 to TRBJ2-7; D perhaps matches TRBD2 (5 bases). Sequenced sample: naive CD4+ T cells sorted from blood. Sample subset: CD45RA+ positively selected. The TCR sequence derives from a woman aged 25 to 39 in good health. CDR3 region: CALWELGEQYF. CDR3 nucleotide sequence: TGTGCCCTCTGGGAGCTCGGCGAGCAGTACTTC.